This TCR beta chain was retrieved from a study of blood T cell repertoires in COVID-19. Study details: Whether acute or convalescent, the COVID-19 samples came from the United States, Italy and Spain. The cDNA or gDNA used as material had been derived from T cells, B-cell-depleted T cells, or PBMCs.

This clone was seen a handful of times. Germline V CDR1 and CDR2: KGHDR, SFDVKD. Unmatched junction bases numbered 1, after V lost 6 bases and J lost 1 base. This CDR3 comprises 15 residues. In the authors' methods: Amplified reference gene primers provided the basis for estimating nucleated cell counts. Repertoires were generated with immunoSEQ multiplex PCR, while TCRdb's copy carries only in-frame clones and drops some. That table furnishes V, J and clone size, whereas the DNA furnished D and trimming. The sample gives approximately 190,000 clones, about 80% of which show up once; about 6.9% is in the top ten.

V usage is TRBV24-1 and J usage is TRBJ2-2; TRBD2 aligns across 10 bases. The sample was peripheral blood. This receptor was obtained from a human donor with acute or convalescent COVID-19. The donor label of this sample is uncertain. In DNA form, the CDR3 reads TGTGCCACCAGTTCTAGCGGGAGGAACACCGGGGAGCTGTTTTTT. Translating gives CATSSSGRNTGELFF.